These 21 T cell receptor beta chains came from one sample sequenced in a study of shared clonotypes between healthy human individuals. Measured with immunoSEQ multiplex PCR; TCRdb has only the in-frame clones, and not every one. The data contain 550,000 to 750,000 clones, 92% of them singletons. Terminally differentiated effector memory CD45RA+ cells were left out of the naive CD8 fraction, which was CD45RO-negative and positively selected for CCR7. The specimen sequenced was naive CD8+ T cells sorted from blood. These receptors originate from a young man in good health.

In nucleotides, the CDR3 is TGTGCCATCAGTGAGGCCCTGGCAGGGGACAACGAGCAGTACTTC. Translating gives CAISEALAGDNEQYF. The gene calls are TRBV10-3 and TRBJ2-7; TRBD1 is a possible D gene (6 bases). V shed 2 bases and J shed 5 bases, with 16 bases lying between them. Germline CDR1 and CDR2: ENHRY and SYGVKD. This CDR3 has 15 residues.

V is TRBV7-2 and J is TRBJ2-7, with 8 bases lining up with TRBD1. The CDR3 contains 14 residues. CDR1 is SGHTA, CDR2 FQGNSA, per germline. The trim removed 2 bases at V and 6 bases at J, leaving 6 bases unmatched. CDR3 DNA sequence: TGTGCCAGCAGCTTACCGGACAGGGTAGGCGAGCAGTACTTC. This encodes CASSLPDRVGEQYF.

The gene calls are TRBV29-1 and TRBJ2-5; D unclear. CDR1 is SQVTM, CDR2 ANQGSEA, per germline. This CDR3 has 14 residues. Trimming shortened V by 4 bases and J by 5 bases, and 17 bases separated the two germline ends. The CDR3 DNA sequence: TGCAGCGTTGGTCGGACCGCAGGACGGGAGACCCAGTACTTC. Translated: CSVGRTAGRETQYF.

This clone was observed a handful of times. In DNA form, the CDR3 reads TGTGCCAGCTCACGGGACAGCTCCTACGAGCAGTACTTC. Its protein is CASSRDSSYEQYF. The chain couples TRBV18 to TRBJ2-7, with 7 bases identical to TRBD1. This CDR3 spans 13 amino acids. The V gene end was trimmed by 4 bases and the J gene end by 0 bases; junction bases not matched to a gene: 0. Germline V gene data show CDR1 as KGHSH and CDR2 as LQKENI.

V is TRBV25-1 and J is TRBJ2-5; D possibly corresponds to TRBD1 (5 bases). The germline V gene has CDR1 MGHDK and CDR2 SYGVNS. The V gene lost 3 bases and the J gene lost 1 base, with 12 bases spanning the gap. The CDR3 covers 15 residues. The CDR3 is CASSETANFQETQYF. CDR3 nucleotides: TGTGCCAGCAGTGAGACAGCGAACTTCCAAGAGACCCAGTACTTC.

Points on this clone: Other DNA sequences within the sample encode an identical CDR3. The chain links TRBV27 to TRBJ1-2; D possibly corresponds to TRBD1 (6 bases). This CDR3 comprises 14 residues. Germline V gives CDR1 MNHEY, CDR2 SMNVEV (reference sequence). V was cut by 6 bases and J by 8 bases, with 19 bases left in between. The chain's CDR3 is CASSRRPGVEGYTF. CDR3 in DNA: TGTGCCAGCAGCCGCCGGCCAGGGGTAGAGGGCTACACCTTC.

This clone was counted between two and nine times. One junction end does not reproduce the germline sequence, and a read error may be involved. The chain is built from TRBV7-7 and TRBJ2-3; 8 nucleotides align to TRBD2. CDR1 SSHAT and CDR2 FNYEAQ come from the germline V gene (reference sequence). The CDR3 extends over 15 amino acids. The CDR3, as DNA: TGTGCTAGCAGCTTAGAACTAGCGGCCACAGATACGCAGTATTTT. Encoded protein: CASSLELAATDTQYF.

This clone is a singleton in its sample. This chain links TRBV7-9 with TRBJ1-4; TRBD1 matches 8 bases. Germline CDR1 and CDR2: SEHNR and FQNEAQ (reference sequence). The V segment lost 4 bases and the J segment 1 base; nucleotides outside the gene matches: 5. This CDR3 has 16 residues. CDR3 nucleotides: TGTGCCAGCAGCTCTGGACAGGGTTTAACTAATGAAAAACTGTTTTTT. It yields the protein CASSSGQGLTNEKLFF.

The rearrangement uses TRBV4-1 and TRBJ2-7; 8 positions match TRBD2. The CDR3 covers 16 residues. Germline trimming cut 4 bases from V and 2 bases from J; bases unmatched to any gene: 10. Germline lookup yields CDR1 MGHRA and CDR2 YSYEKL. The CDR3 is CASSPQSSGPPYEQYF. DNA for the CDR3: TGCGCCAGCAGCCCACAATCTAGCGGGCCACCCTACGAGCAGTACTTC.

This clone was recorded a few times. This sequence joins TRBV2 and TRBJ1-5; D remains unclear. V gave up 7 bases and J gave up 3 bases, with 10 bases separating them. The germline V gene encodes CDR1 SNHLY and CDR2 FYNNEI. The CDR3 totals 13 residues. The DNA for the CDR3 is TGTGCCAGCACGAGCAGGTTCAATCAGCCCCAGCATTTT. Translation gives CASTSRFNQPQHF. Filled out from reference TRBV2 and TRBJ1-5, the complete variable domain reads EPEVTQTPSHQVTQMGQEVILRCVPISNHLYFYWYRQILGQKVEFLVSFYNNEISEKSEIFDDQFSVERPDGSNFTLKIRSTKLEDSAMYFCASTSRFNQPQHFGDGTRLSIL.

V and J are TRBV28 and TRBJ2-7; D call uncertain. The CDR3 contains 12 residues. Germline values: CDR1 MDHEN, CDR2 SYDVKM. Trimming pared 7 bases from V and 3 bases from J, leaving 10 bases between. CDR3 in DNA: TGTGCCAGCACCTCTAATGACTACGAGCAGTACTTC. Protein sequence: CASTSNDYEQYF. Full variable domain (outside the CDR3, taken from reference TRBV28 and TRBJ2-7): DVKVTQSSRYLVKRTGEKVFLECVQDMDHENMFWYRQDPGLGLRLIYFSYDVKMKEKGDIPEGYSVSREKKERFSLILESASTNQTSMYLCASTSNDYEQYFGPGTRLTVT.

The chain combines TRBV10-3 with TRBJ2-3, with D unresolved. This CDR3 has 13 amino acids. CDR1 and CDR2 (germline): ENHRY, SYGVKD. V was shortened by 4 bases and J by 0 bases, with 5 bases between the two germline ends. DNA for the CDR3: TGTGCCATCAGTGGACCTAGCACAGATACGCAGTATTTT. Its protein product is CAISGPSTDTQYF.

The chain has TRBV9 and TRBJ1-4; weak D call: TRBD1 (6 bases). The V gene's germline CDR1 is SGDLS and CDR2 YYNGEE. The V end lost 0 bases, the J end lost 0 bases, and 12 bases lay between the germline ends. The CDR3 totals 17 residues. CDR3 sequence: CASSVEGQGPTNEKLFF. CDR3 sequence (DNA): TGTGCCAGCAGCGTAGAGGGTCAGGGGCCAACTAATGAAAAACTGTTTTTT.

This chain connects TRBV6-1 to TRBJ1-3; D gene unclear. Germline V gives CDR1 MNHNS, CDR2 SASEGT. V was trimmed by 1 base and J by 0 bases, leaving 16 bases between them. CDR3 length equals 18 residues. The CDR3 sequence is CASSEGIFQQLSGNTIYF. The CDR3 nucleotides read TGTGCCAGCAGTGAAGGTATTTTCCAGCAGCTCTCTGGAAACACCATATATTTT.

The V and J genes are TRBV9 and TRBJ2-2, with 9 bases matching TRBD1. Germline lookup yields CDR1 SGDLS and CDR2 YYNGEE. The CDR3 has 19 residues. Trimming took 4 bases from V and 4 from J; bases not matched to a gene: 17. This CDR3 reads CASSLRSQGASGRTGELFF. DNA of the CDR3: TGTGCCAGCAGCCTCAGGTCACAGGGGGCGAGCGGTCGCACCGGGGAGCTGTTTTTT. Together with reference TRBV9 and TRBJ2-2, the CDR3 gives the full variable domain: DSGVTQTPKHLITATGQRVTLRCSPRSGDLSVYWYQQSLDQGLQFLIQYYNGEERAKGNILERFSAQQFPDLHSELNLSSLELGDSALYFCASSLRSQGASGRTGELFFGEGSRLTVL.

The V and J genes are TRBV10-3 and TRBJ1-1; D is unresolved. CDR1 and CDR2 (germline): ENHRY, SYGVKD. This CDR3 is built from 17 residues. V lost 0 bases, J lost 0 bases, and 14 bases lay in between. The CDR3 bases are TGTGCCATCAGTGAGTCCCGCCAGGTACTGATGAACACTGAAGCTTTCTTT. Protein: CAISESRQVLMNTEAFF.

The table lists this clone with a count of one. The rearrangement links TRBV2 to TRBJ1-3; 8 nucleotides agree with TRBD1. This CDR3 is built from 12 residues. The J segment lost 12 bases and the V segment lost 3 bases, leaving 4 bases of the junction unmatched. CDR1 is SNHLY, CDR2 FYNNEI, per germline. The CDR3 nucleotides are TGTGCCAGCAGTGACAGGGGGCAGTTCATATATTTT. This sequence encodes CASSDRGQFIYF.

The rearrangement uses TRBV4-1 and TRBJ1-3; D might be TRBD1 (5 bases). Trimming took off 2 bases at V and 6 bases at J, with 14 bases between the two ends. Germline assignment: CDR1 MGHRA and CDR2 YSYEKL. The CDR3 contains 15 residues. The CDR3: CASSQSLGLENTIYF. CDR3 in DNA: TGCGCCAGCAGCCAAAGTTTGGGGCTTGAAAACACCATATATTTT.

The V and J genes are TRBV10-3 and TRBJ2-1; 7 bases match TRBD2. The junction had 15 bases not matched to a gene; V was cut back by 0 bases and J by 7 bases. The germline V gene has CDR1 ENHRY and CDR2 SYGVKD. The CDR3 is 18 amino acids. The CDR3: CAISESSDLTLGGNEQFF. The CDR3 region has the DNA TGTGCCATCAGTGAGTCGTCGGACTTAACCTTGGGGGGGAATGAGCAGTTCTTC.

This clone showed up just once. The CDR3 region is CASSVLATHYEQYF. CDR3 sequence (DNA): TGCGCCAGCAGCGTCCTAGCGACGCACTACGAGCAGTACTTC. The chain joins TRBV5-1 to TRBJ2-7, with D possibly being TRBD2 (6 bases). The germline V and J ends were trimmed by 4 bases and 3 bases, with 14 bases remaining between them. Germline-derived CDR1 and CDR2 are SGHRS and YFSETQ. The CDR3 contains 14 residues. The full variable domain, in which reference TRBV5-1 and TRBJ2-7 provide the parts outside the CDR3, is KAGVTQTPRYLIKTRGQQVTLSCSPISGHRSVSWYQQTPGQGLQFLFEYFSETQRNKGNFPGRFSGRQFSNSRSEMNVSTLELGDSALYLCASSVLATHYEQYFGPGTRLTVT.

The genes are TRBV4-2 and TRBJ2-3; TRBD1 agrees at 9 bases. V lost 1 base to trimming and J lost 2 bases; unmatched junction nucleotides: 13. The CDR3 is made up of 19 amino acids. The germline V gene has CDR1 LGHNA and CDR2 YNFKEQ. CDR3 nucleotides: TGTGCCAGCAGCCAAGTAGGAGCTGGGACAGGGCTGTCCACAGATACGCAGTATTTT. It yields the protein CASSQVGAGTGLSTDTQYF.